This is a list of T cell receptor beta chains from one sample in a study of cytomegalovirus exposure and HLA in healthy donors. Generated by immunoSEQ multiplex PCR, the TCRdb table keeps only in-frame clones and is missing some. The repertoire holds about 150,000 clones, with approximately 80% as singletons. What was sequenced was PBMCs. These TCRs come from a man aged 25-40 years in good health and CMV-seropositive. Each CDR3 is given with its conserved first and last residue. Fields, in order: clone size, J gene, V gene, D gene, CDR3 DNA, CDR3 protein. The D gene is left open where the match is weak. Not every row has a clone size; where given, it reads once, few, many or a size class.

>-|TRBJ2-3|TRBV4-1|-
TGCGCCAGCAGCCAAGCGCTGGGCAGGGCTTCAGATACGCAGTATTTT
CASSQALGRASDTQYF
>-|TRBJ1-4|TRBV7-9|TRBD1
TGTGCCAGCAGCTCCCCGGACAGGGTCCACGAAAAACTGTTTTTT
CASSSPDRVHEKLFF
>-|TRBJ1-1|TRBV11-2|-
TGTGCCAGCAGCTTCGATGCCGGGGGCACTGAAGCTTTCTTT
CASSFDAGGTEAFF
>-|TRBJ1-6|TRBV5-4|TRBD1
TGTGCCAGCAGCTTCGGGCAGGGGGCCGGGGCCCTCCACTTT
CASSFGQGAGALHF
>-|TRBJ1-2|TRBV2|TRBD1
TGTGCCAGCAGATCCGGGACAGCTAACTATGGCTACACCTTC
CASRSGTANYGYTF
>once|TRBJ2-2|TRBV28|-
TGTGCCAGCAGCCCCCCGGACACGTTGGACACCGGGGAGCTGTTTTTT
CASSPPDTLDTGELFF
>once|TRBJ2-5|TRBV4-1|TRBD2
TGCGCCAGCAGCCGAACCGGGACTAGCGGGAGTGTAGAGACCCAGTACTTC
CASSRTGTSGSVETQYF
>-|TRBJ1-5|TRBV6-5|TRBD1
TGTGCCAGCAGTTACTCAGCCAGGGGGAGCAATCAGCCCCAGCCTTTT
CASSYSARGSNQPQPF
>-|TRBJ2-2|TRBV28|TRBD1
TGTGCCGGAGGACAGGGGAGCACCGGGGAGCTGTTTTTT
CAGGQGSTGELFF
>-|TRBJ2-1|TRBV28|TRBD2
TGTGCCAGCAGTCGGGGAGGGTCCTACAATGAGCAGTTCTTC
CASSRGGSYNEQFF
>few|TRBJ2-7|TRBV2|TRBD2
TGTGCCAGCAGTGACGGGCTAGCGGGAGCCCTTGGGACCTACGAGCAGTACTTC
CASSDGLAGALGTYEQYF
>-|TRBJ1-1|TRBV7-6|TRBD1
TGTGCCAGCAGCTCGGGACAGGGGACTGAAGCTTTCTTT
CASSSGQGTEAFF
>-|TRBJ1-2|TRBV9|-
TGTGCCAGCAGCGACCCCCGGGGGAGCTATGGCTACACCTTC
CASSDPRGSYGYTF
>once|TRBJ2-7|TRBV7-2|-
TGTGCCAGCGCGGGCGGAACCTACGAGCAGTACTTC
CASAGGTYEQYF
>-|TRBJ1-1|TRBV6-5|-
TGTGCCAGCAACGGACATACCCTGACCACTGAAGCTTTCTTT
CASNGHTLTTEAFF
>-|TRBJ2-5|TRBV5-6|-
TGTGCCAGCAGCACCCGGGACTACCAAGAGACCCAGTACTTC
CASSTRDYQETQYF
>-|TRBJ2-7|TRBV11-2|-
TGTGCCAGCAGCCTAACCCCGACTAACGAGCAGTACTTC
CASSLTPTNEQYF
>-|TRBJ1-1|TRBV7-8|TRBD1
TGTGCCAGCAGCTTAGAAGGGGGCGATTTCGCTGAAGCTTTCTTT
CASSLEGGDFAEAFF
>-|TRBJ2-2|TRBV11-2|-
TGTGCCAGCAAGGGGCCGGGCGAGCTGTTTTTT
CASKGPGELFF
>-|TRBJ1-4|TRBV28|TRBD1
TGTGCCAGCAGTTCCCGGGACAGGGGTGAAAAACTGTTTTTT
CASSSRDRGEKLFF
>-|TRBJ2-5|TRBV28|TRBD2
TGTGCCAGCAGTTCCTCTAGCGGGAGTCGAGAGACCCAGTACTTC
CASSSSSGSRETQYF
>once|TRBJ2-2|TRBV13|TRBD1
TGTGCCAGCAGCTTAGGGACAGGGGGGACCGGGGAGCTGTTTTTT
CASSLGTGGTGELFF
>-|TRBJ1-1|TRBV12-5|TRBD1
TGTGCTAGTGGTAACCGCGACAGGGGGAACACTGAAGCTTTCTTT
CASGNRDRGNTEAFF
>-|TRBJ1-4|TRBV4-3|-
TGCGCCAGCAGCCAAGATAAGGCAGGGGTCAGTGAAAAACTGTTTTTT
CASSQDKAGVSEKLFF
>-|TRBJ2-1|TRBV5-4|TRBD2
TGTGCCAGCAGCTTGGGACTAGCGGGGGGGATTGAGCAGTTCTTC
CASSLGLAGGIEQFF
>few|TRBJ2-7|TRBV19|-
TGTGCCAGTAGTATAGTTGAAAACTCCTACGAGCAGTACTTC
CASSIVENSYEQYF
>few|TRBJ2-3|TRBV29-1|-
TGCAGCACGAGACTTGCCACAGATACGCAGTATTTT
CSTRLATDTQYF
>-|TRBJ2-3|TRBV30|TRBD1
TGTGCCTGGCGACAGGGTGGGCCAGATACGCAGTATTTT
CAWRQGGPDTQYF
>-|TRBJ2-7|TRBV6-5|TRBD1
TGTGCCAGCAGTTACTCCGGGACAGGGGGCCAAGGCGAGCAGTACTTC
CASSYSGTGGQGEQYF
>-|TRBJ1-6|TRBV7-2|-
TGTGCCAGCAGCGCAGGGGAAGTTCTTTCACCCCTCCACTTT
CASSAGEVLSPLHF
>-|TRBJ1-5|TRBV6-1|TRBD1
TGTGCCAGCAGTCCCAGGGGGCATCAGCCCCAGCATTTT
CASSPRGHQPQHF